These 22 T cell receptor beta chains were all obtained from the same sample, sequenced in a study of blood T cell repertoires in COVID-19. Data came from immunoSEQ multiplex PCR; TCRdb stores just in-frame clones and leaves some out. This table holds 68,000 or so clones, 70% to 80% found once. The sample was peripheral blood. Source of these receptors: a human donor in a cohort sampled during active COVID-19.

The CDR3: CASSLWATNLDTQYF. The DNA of the CDR3 is TGTGCCAGCAGCTTGTGGGCCACCAATTTGGATACGCAGTATTTT. The J gene is TRBJ2-3, the V gene TRBV5-4; D uncertain. CDR3 size: 15 residues. The ends were cut back, 1 base at V and 6 bases at J, with 15 bases in the middle. Germline V CDR1 and CDR2: SGHNT, YYREEE (reference sequence).

The chain uses TRBV18 and TRBJ1-1, with TRBD1 matching over 9 bases. The CDR3 contains 14 residues. With 4 bases clipped from V and 4 bases from J, the junction kept 4 bases outside the gene matches. Germline CDR1 and CDR2: KGHSH and LQKENI. The CDR3 DNA follows: TGTGCCAGCTCACTCAGACAGGGGGTCACTGAAGCTTTCTTT. Translating gives CASSLRQGVTEAFF. Drawing the rest from reference TRBV18 and TRBJ1-1, the complete variable domain is NAGVMQNPRHLVRRRGQEARLRCSPMKGHSHVYWYRQLPEEGLKFMVYLQKENIIDESGMPKERFSAEFPKEGPSILRIQQVVRGDSAAYFCASSLRQGVTEAFFGQGTRLTVV.

The rearrangement joins TRBV19 to TRBJ1-2; D is ambiguous. The CDR3 runs 13 residues. CDR1 and CDR2 (germline): LNHDA, SQIVND (reference sequence). V gave up 5 bases and J gave up 2 bases, with 9 bases separating them. CDR3 DNA sequence: TGTGCCAGTAGTGTACAGTTAAACTATGGCTACACCTTC. It codes for CASSVQLNYGYTF.

V and J are TRBV4-3 and TRBJ1-4, with 7 bases aligning to TRBD1. Per the germline V gene, CDR1 is LGHNA and CDR2 is YSLEER. This CDR3 region has 14 residues. The ends lost 1 base at V and 4 bases at J; junction bases unmatched: 0. The CDR3 protein is CASSQGQGNEKLFF. CDR3 coding DNA: TGCGCCAGCAGCCAAGGACAGGGTAATGAAAAACTGTTTTTT.

The sample holds one count of this clone. This sequence joins TRBV5-1 and TRBJ2-3, with 8 bases fitting TRBD1. The V and J ends lost 5 bases and 5 bases, in that order; junction bases with no gene match: 10. Looked up from germline, CDR1 is SGHRS and CDR2 is YFSETQ. This CDR3 contains 15 residues. CDR3 in amino acids: CASSSGQGPGDTQYF. The CDR3 region has the DNA TGCGCCAGCAGTTCAGGACAGGGACCAGGAGATACGCAGTATTTT.

The rearrangement uses TRBV30 and TRBJ2-5, with 10 bases lining up with TRBD1. J was trimmed by 5 bases and V by 1 base; bases with no gene match: 13. Germline CDR1 reads GTSNPN; CDR2 reads SVGIG (reference sequence). The CDR3 totals 17 residues. CDR3 sequence: CAWSGPGRTGGSETQYF. CDR3 nucleotide sequence: TGTGCCTGGAGTGGCCCAGGAAGGACAGGGGGTTCGGAGACCCAGTACTTC.

There are a few counts of this clone. The rearrangement links TRBV30 to TRBJ1-2; 11 nucleotides agree with TRBD1. The CDR3 sequence is 14 residues long. Unmatched junction bases numbered 8, after V lost 4 bases and J lost 7 bases. Per the germline V gene, CDR1 is GTSNPN and CDR2 is SVGIG (reference sequence). Here the CDR3 DNA reads TGTGCCTGGATACGGGACAGGGGGAAAGGTGGCTACACCTTC. This encodes CAWIRDRGKGGYTF.

V usage is TRBV5-5 and J usage is TRBJ2-3; 10 positions match TRBD2. The CDR3 runs 18 residues. V shed 6 bases, J shed 1 base, and the junction held 14 bases outside the gene matches. Germline CDR1 SGHKS, CDR2 YYEKEE (reference sequence). CDR3 bases: TGTGCCAGCAACGTAGGAACTAGCGGGGCCATAGGCACAGATACGCAGTATTTT. As protein: CASNVGTSGAIGTDTQYF.

The rearrangement links TRBV6-6 to TRBJ1-5; 7 bases line up with TRBD1. J was trimmed by 6 bases and V by 10 bases; bases with no gene match: 6. CDR1 and CDR2 (germline): MNHNY, SVGAGI (reference sequence). CDR3 length: 12 residues. Here the CDR3 reads CATRQGGQPQHF. CDR3 nucleotide sequence: TGTGCCACTAGGCAGGGGGGTCAGCCCCAGCATTTT.

This rearrangement joins TRBV2 to TRBJ2-1; possible D gene TRBD1, 6 bases. From germline, CDR1 is SNHLY and CDR2 FYNNEI. The CDR3 runs 15 residues. The V end lost 7 bases, the J end lost 2 bases, and 15 bases lay between the germline ends. CDR3 bases: TGTGCCAGCAAACTACAGGGCTACACCTACAATGAGCAGTTCTTC. It is translated as CASKLQGYTYNEQFF. The whole variable domain, filled in from reference TRBV2 and TRBJ2-1, reads EPEVTQTPSHQVTQMGQEVILRCVPISNHLYFYWYRQILGQKVEFLVSFYNNEISEKSEIFDDQFSVERPDGSNFTLKIRSTKLEDSAMYFCASKLQGYTYNEQFFGPGTRLTVL.

Written as DNA, the CDR3 is TGTGCCAGCAGCCCACGGACAGGGGCCCACAATGAGCAGTTCTTC. Its translation: CASSPRTGAHNEQFF. This chain links TRBV11-2 with TRBJ2-1; 9 bases agree with TRBD1. Trimming at V came to 5 bases and at J to 5 bases, leaving 7 bases not matched to a gene. This CDR3 has 15 amino acids. Germline V gene data show CDR1 as SGHAT and CDR2 as FQNNGV.

This chain links TRBV7-6 with TRBJ2-5; the match to TRBD1 covers 10 bases. Germline V lookup: CDR1 SGHVS, CDR2 FNYEAQ. The V and J ends lost 5 bases and 5 bases, in that order; junction bases with no gene match: 8. The CDR3 length is 15 residues. The DNA for the CDR3 is TGTGCCAGCAGCCTAGGGACAGGGGTGGGGGAGACCCAGTACTTC. Translating it yields CASSLGTGVGETQYF.

The J gene is TRBJ2-3, the V gene TRBV7-2; TRBD2 agrees at 7 bases. With 1 base clipped from V and 5 bases from J, the junction kept 12 bases outside the gene matches. Looked up from germline, CDR1 is SGHTA and CDR2 is FQGNSA. This CDR3 comprises 17 residues. Written as DNA, the CDR3 is TGTGCCAGCAGCTTAGAAGTGCGGGAGTCCCTGGGAGATACGCAGTATTTT. Amino acids: CASSLEVRESLGDTQYF.

This clone was found once. The chain recombines TRBV28 with TRBJ1-1, with TRBD1 as a possible D gene (6 bases). Germline-derived CDR1 and CDR2 are MDHEN and SYDVKM. The length of the CDR3 is 14 residues. V lost 7 bases and J 1 base, leaving 13 bases between the germline ends. The CDR3 sequence is CASTRGGPNTEAFF. The CDR3 region has the DNA TGTGCCAGCACCAGAGGGGGACCGAACACTGAAGCTTTCTTT. The entire variable domain, with the rest obtained from reference TRBV28 and TRBJ1-1, is as follows: DVKVTQSSRYLVKRTGEKVFLECVQDMDHENMFWYRQDPGLGLRLIYFSYDVKMKEKGDIPEGYSVSREKKERFSLILESASTNQTSMYLCASTRGGPNTEAFFGQGTRLTVV.

The V call is TRBV18, the J call TRBJ2-3; D is undetermined. Germline CDR1 KGHSH, CDR2 LQKENI. CDR3 length equals 14 residues. Trimming shortened V by 4 bases and J by 0 bases, and 8 bases separated the two germline ends. This chain's CDR3 is CASSLLASTDTQYF. For the CDR3, the DNA is TGTGCCAGCTCACTTTTAGCTAGCACAGATACGCAGTATTTT.

This chain joins TRBV5-4 and TRBJ2-5, with a tentative D call TRBD2 (6 bases). This CDR3 region has 15 residues. Per germline, CDR1 SGHNT and CDR2 YYREEE (reference sequence). Trimming took 7 bases from V and 2 from J, leaving 18 bases between them. Here the CDR3 DNA reads TGTGCCAGCCGGCCCCCCGGGACTTCTCAAGAGACCCAGTACTTC. It codes for CASRPPGTSQETQYF.

V is TRBV2 and J is TRBJ2-7; 7 bases line up with TRBD2. The germline V gene encodes CDR1 SNHLY and CDR2 FYNNEI. The trim removed 7 bases at V and 4 bases at J, leaving 7 bases unmatched. This CDR3 comprises 13 residues. The CDR3 bases are TGTGCCAGCAATCCTAGCGGCGGGTACGAGCAGTACTTC. Translating gives CASNPSGGYEQYF.

The genes are TRBV14 and TRBJ2-1; 7 nucleotides match TRBD2. Germline values: CDR1 SGHDN, CDR2 FVKESK. V shed 8 bases, J shed 2 bases, and the junction held 3 bases outside the gene matches. This CDR3 is built from 13 residues. This CDR3 reads CASAAGAYNEQFF. The CDR3 coding sequence is TGTGCCAGCGCGGCGGGAGCCTACAATGAGCAGTTCTTC.

This clone has just a few counts. This chain links TRBV11-2 with TRBJ2-1; 13 bases are a match to TRBD2. CDR3 length equals 16 residues. Germline V gene sequence: CDR1 SGHAT, CDR2 FQNNGV. Unmatched junction bases numbered 10, after V lost 5 bases and J lost 9 bases. The DNA for the CDR3 is TGTGCCAGCAGCCTTTGGACTAGCGGGAGATCCGGTGAGCAGTTCTTC. It yields the protein CASSLWTSGRSGEQFF.

With regard to this clone: Germline is not matched at one junction end, which may reflect a read error. The chain is built from TRBV18 and TRBJ2-2, with 9 nucleotides matching TRBD2. CDR3 length: 17 amino acids. Germline CDR1 reads KGHSH; CDR2 reads LQKENI. CDR3 region: CVSSPLASGARTGELFF. CDR3 DNA: TGTGTCAGCTCACCCCTCGCTAGCGGGGCGAGGACCGGGGAGCTGTTTTTT.

The chain has TRBV6-4 and TRBJ2-6, with D perhaps TRBD2 (5 bases). Germline V gene data show CDR1 as MRHNA and CDR2 as SNTAGT. The CDR3 loop spans 19 amino acids. V lost 2 bases, J lost 0 bases, and 17 bases lay in between. CDR3 amino acids: CASSDTSGGYSSGANVLTF. Here the CDR3 DNA reads TGTGCCAGCAGTGACACCTCCGGCGGGTACAGCTCTGGGGCCAACGTCCTGACTTTC.

This chain connects TRBV7-2 to TRBJ2-3; D is perhaps TRBD2 (6 bases). V lost 1 base and J lost 7, with 24 bases in between. This CDR3 has 18 residues. The V gene's germline CDR1 is SGHTA and CDR2 FQGNSA. CDR3 nucleotide sequence: TGTGCCAGCAGCTTAGTCCCTTTCGGCGGGGTGAGCCACAATACGCAGTATTTT. This translates into CASSLVPFGGVSHNTQYF.